This T cell receptor beta chain was recorded in a study of chemoradiotherapy in HPV16-positive cancers. Background on the study: Candidate HPV-specific clones and shared TCR motifs came from a couple of HPV16-positive patients. Whole-study results and caveats: Candidate HPV-specific clones and E7-related TCR motifs grew in tumor during treatment.

Concerning this clone: Its antigen remains unidentified.

Sequencing was performed with immunoSEQ multiplex PCR; in TCRdb, only in-frame clones are kept and a portion is missing. Of 9,500 to 15,000 clones listed, 70% to 90% are singletons. V gave up 1 base and J gave up 1 base, with 4 bases separating them. The length of the CDR3 is 14 residues. The V gene's germline CDR1 is SGHTA and CDR2 FQGNSA. The source of this sequence is a human donor with HPV-associated anogenital cancer. The rearrangement joins TRBV7-2 to TRBJ2-2, with D hard to call. Sequenced here: blood, sampled from a patient who underwent chemoradiotherapy. The CDR3 protein is CASSLGMNTGELFF. CDR3 DNA: TGTGCCAGCAGCTTAGGGATGAACACCGGGGAGCTGTTTTTT.